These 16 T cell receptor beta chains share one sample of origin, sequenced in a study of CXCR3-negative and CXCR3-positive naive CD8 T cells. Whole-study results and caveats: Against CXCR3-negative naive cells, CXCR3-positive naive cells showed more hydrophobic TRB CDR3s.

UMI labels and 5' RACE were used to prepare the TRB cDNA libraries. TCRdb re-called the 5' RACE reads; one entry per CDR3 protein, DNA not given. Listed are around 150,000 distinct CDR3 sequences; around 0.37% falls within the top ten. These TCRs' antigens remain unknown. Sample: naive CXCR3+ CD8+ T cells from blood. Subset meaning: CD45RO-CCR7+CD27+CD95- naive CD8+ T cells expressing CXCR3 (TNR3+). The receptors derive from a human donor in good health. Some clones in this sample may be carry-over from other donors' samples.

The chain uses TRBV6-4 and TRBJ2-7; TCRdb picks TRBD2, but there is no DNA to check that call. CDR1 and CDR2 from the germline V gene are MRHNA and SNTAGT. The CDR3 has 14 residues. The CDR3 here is CASLWKREGIGQYF.

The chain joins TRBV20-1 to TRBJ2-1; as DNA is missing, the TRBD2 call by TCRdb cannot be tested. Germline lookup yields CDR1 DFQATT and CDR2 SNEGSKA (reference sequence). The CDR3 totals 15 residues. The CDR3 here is CSARDLSGSSNEQFF.

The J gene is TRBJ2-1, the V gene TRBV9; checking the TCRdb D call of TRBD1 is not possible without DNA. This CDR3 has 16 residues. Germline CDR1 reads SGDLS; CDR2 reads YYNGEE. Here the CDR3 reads CASSVETGGTYNEQFF.

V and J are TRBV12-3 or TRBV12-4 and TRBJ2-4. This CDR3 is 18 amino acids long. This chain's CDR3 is CASSTQPPWGLAKNIQYF.

This CDR3 is CASSARVPGELFF. The chain combines TRBV11-2 with TRBJ2-2; TCRdb's D call of TRBD1 is untestable without DNA. There are 13 residues in the CDR3. In germline, CDR1 is SGHAT, CDR2 FQNNGV.

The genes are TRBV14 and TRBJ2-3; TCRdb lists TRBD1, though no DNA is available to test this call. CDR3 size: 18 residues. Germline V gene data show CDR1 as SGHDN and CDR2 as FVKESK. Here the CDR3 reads CASSQGTTKVVRTDTQYF. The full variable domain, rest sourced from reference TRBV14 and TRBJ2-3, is EAGVTQFPSHSVIEKGQTVTLRCDPISGHDNLYWYRRVMGKEIKFLLHFVKESKQDESGMPNNRFLAERTGGTYSTLKVQPAELEDSGVYFCASSQGTTKVVRTDTQYFGPGTRLTVL.

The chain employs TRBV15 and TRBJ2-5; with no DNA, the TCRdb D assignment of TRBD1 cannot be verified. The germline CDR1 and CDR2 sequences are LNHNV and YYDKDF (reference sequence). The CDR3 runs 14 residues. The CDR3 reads CATSRERTKETQYF.

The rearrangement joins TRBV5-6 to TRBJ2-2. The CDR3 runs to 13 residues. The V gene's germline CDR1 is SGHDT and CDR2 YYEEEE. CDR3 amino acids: CASSLRNTGELFF.

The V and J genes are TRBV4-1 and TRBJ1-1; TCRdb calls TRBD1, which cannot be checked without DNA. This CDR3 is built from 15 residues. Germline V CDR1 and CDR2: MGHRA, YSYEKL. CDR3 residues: CASSPGTGGNTEAFF.

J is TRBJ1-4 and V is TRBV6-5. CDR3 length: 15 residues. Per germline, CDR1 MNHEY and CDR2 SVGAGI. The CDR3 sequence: CASSQGTAKNEKLFF.

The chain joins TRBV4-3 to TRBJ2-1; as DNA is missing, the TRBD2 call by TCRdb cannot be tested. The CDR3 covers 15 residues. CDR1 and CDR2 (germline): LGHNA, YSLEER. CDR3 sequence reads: CASSRGTSSYNEQFF.

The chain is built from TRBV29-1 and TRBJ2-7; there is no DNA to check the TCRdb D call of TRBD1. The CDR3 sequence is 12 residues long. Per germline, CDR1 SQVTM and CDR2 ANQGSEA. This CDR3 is CSGTGDSYEQYF.

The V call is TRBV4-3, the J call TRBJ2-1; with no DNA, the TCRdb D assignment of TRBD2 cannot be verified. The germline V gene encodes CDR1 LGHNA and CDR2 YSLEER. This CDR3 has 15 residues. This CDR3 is CASSQDLVSGTEQFF.

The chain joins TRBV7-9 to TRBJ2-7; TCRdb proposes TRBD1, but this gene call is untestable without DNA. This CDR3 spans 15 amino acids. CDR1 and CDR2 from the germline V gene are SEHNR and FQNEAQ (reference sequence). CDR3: CASSSPGRPSYEQYF. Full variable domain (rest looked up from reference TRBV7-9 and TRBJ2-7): DTGVSQNPRHKITKRGQNVTFRCDPISEHNRLYWYRQTLGQGPEFLTYFQNEAQLEKSRLLSDRFSAERPKGSFSTLEIQRTEQGDSAMYLCASSSPGRPSYEQYFGPGTRLTVT.

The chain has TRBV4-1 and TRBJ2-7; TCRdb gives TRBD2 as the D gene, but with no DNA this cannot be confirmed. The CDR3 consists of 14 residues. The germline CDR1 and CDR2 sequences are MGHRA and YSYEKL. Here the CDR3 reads CASSQDSRGAEQYF.

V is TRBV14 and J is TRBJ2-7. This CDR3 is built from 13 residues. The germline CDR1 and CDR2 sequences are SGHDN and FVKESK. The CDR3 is CASNDGPNYEQYF. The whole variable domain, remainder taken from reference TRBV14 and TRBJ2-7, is EAGVTQFPSHSVIEKGQTVTLRCDPISGHDNLYWYRRVMGKEIKFLLHFVKESKQDESGMPNNRFLAERTGGTYSTLKVQPAELEDSGVYFCASNDGPNYEQYFGPGTRLTVT.